What follows are 30 T cell receptor beta chains derived from one specimen sequenced in a study of blood T cell repertoires in COVID-19. The assay was immunoSEQ multiplex PCR, and TCRdb's table has in-frame clones only and misses some. This table has 130,000 to 150,000 clones, around 80% appearing once. The sample consisted of peripheral blood. The source of these receptors is a man aged 60 to 75 with acute or convalescent COVID-19.

This clone showed up just a few times. This sequence joins TRBV19 and TRBJ1-1; TRBD1 agrees at 8 bases. This CDR3 spans 14 amino acids. Looked up from germline, CDR1 is LNHDA and CDR2 is SQIVND (reference sequence). With V trimmed by 4 bases and J by 0 bases, 1 base remained unmatched. The CDR3 DNA is TGTGCCAGTAGTACGGACAGGGTGAACACTGAAGCTTTCTTT. Its translation: CASSTDRVNTEAFF.

The chain employs TRBV6-2 or TRBV6-3 and TRBJ2-2; unclear D gene. Trimming removed 5 bases from V and 4 bases from J, with 11 bases in between. Germline CDR1 MNHEY, CDR2 SVGEGT. The length of the CDR3 is 14 residues. CDR3 DNA sequence: TGTGCCAGCAGTGGTGCTGGGCCCACCGGGGAGCTGTTTTTT. As protein: CASSGAGPTGELFF.

The genes are TRBV24-1 and TRBJ2-7; D possibly corresponds to TRBD1 (5 bases). Germline loops: CDR1 KGHDR, CDR2 SFDVKD. The CDR3 sequence is 13 residues long. The V gene lost 9 bases and the J gene lost 3 bases, with 14 bases spanning the gap. CDR3 bases: TGTGCCACCTCCCAGCCAGGGAACTACGAGCAGTACTTC. Its protein product is CATSQPGNYEQYF.

The V call is TRBV6-5, the J call TRBJ1-6, with D perhaps TRBD1 (5 bases). This CDR3 region has 12 residues. CDR1 and CDR2 (germline): MNHEY, SVGAGI. The V gene lost 7 bases and the J gene lost 10 bases, with 11 bases spanning the gap. CDR3 amino acids: CASTEGVSPLHF. The CDR3 DNA is TGTGCCAGCACAGAAGGGGTCTCACCCCTCCACTTT.

The V and J genes are TRBV30 and TRBJ2-7; 7 bases agree with TRBD2. Germline V gene data show CDR1 as GTSNPN and CDR2 as SVGIG (reference sequence). The CDR3 runs to 14 residues. With V trimmed by 2 bases and J by 3 bases, 7 bases remained unmatched. CDR3 amino acids: CAWSFPGLIYEQYF. DNA of the CDR3: TGTGCCTGGAGTTTCCCGGGACTAATCTACGAGCAGTACTTC. The full variable domain, completed using reference TRBV30 and TRBJ2-7, is SQTIHQWPATLVQPVGSPLSLECTVEGTSNPNLYWYRQAAGRGLQLLFYSVGIGQISSEVPQNLSASRPQDRQFILSSKKLLLSDSGFYLCAWSFPGLIYEQYFGPGTRLTVT.

V usage is TRBV7-3 and J usage is TRBJ2-5; TRBD1 might be the D (5 bases). CDR3 size: 16 residues. V was shortened by 0 bases and J by 1 base, with 12 bases between the two germline ends. Looked up from germline, CDR1 is SGHTA and CDR2 is FQGTGA. The CDR3 reads CASSLTHGQGQETQYF. The CDR3 DNA is TGTGCCAGCAGCTTAACCCACGGCCAGGGCCAAGAGACCCAGTACTTC.

The chain carries TRBV9 and TRBJ1-2, with D possibly TRBD1 on 6 matching bases. CDR3 length: 16 amino acids. V shed 0 bases and J shed 6 bases, with 18 bases lying between them. Germline lookup yields CDR1 SGDLS and CDR2 YYNGEE. CDR3 protein: CASSVGAGARGHGYTF. CDR3 nucleotides: TGTGCCAGCAGCGTAGGGGCAGGGGCCAGGGGCCATGGCTACACCTTC. Supplemented by reference TRBV9 and TRBJ1-2, the full variable domain reads DSGVTQTPKHLITATGQRVTLRCSPRSGDLSVYWYQQSLDQGLQFLIQYYNGEERAKGNILERFSAQQFPDLHSELNLSSLELGDSALYFCASSVGAGARGHGYTFGSGTRLTVV.

The chain joins TRBV27 to TRBJ1-2; weak D call: TRBD1 (6 bases). The germline V and J ends were trimmed by 4 bases and 1 base, with 7 bases remaining between them. The V gene's germline CDR1 is MNHEY and CDR2 SMNVEV (reference sequence). This CDR3 region has 13 residues. CDR3 sequence (DNA): TGTGCCAGCAGTTCGGACAGTAACTATGGCTACACCTTC. Translating it yields CASSSDSNYGYTF.

The chain joins TRBV5-1 to TRBJ1-6; 10 nucleotides match TRBD1. The CDR3 runs 15 residues. Germline assignment: CDR1 SGHRS and CDR2 YFSETQ. The V and J ends lost 4 bases and 7 bases, in that order; junction bases with no gene match: 5. CDR3: CASSAGTGENSPLHF. The DNA for the CDR3 is TGCGCCAGCAGCGCTGGGACAGGGGAGAATTCACCCCTCCACTTT.

The genes are TRBV6-2 or TRBV6-3 and TRBJ2-7, with 9 bases lining up with TRBD1. V shed 6 bases and J 6 bases; nucleotides not matched to a gene: 9. CDR3 length equals 14 residues. Germline CDR1 and CDR2: MNHEY and SVGEGT. The CDR3 reads CASSWTGATSEQYF. DNA of the CDR3: TGTGCCAGCAGCTGGACAGGGGCGACCAGCGAGCAGTACTTC.

J is TRBJ2-1 and V is TRBV7-3; 13 positions agree with TRBD2. The V and J ends lost 6 bases and 10 bases, in that order; junction bases with no gene match: 12. The CDR3 covers 16 residues. Per the germline V gene, CDR1 is SGHTA and CDR2 is FQGTGA. The CDR3 reads CASSADGLAGVPEQFF. CDR3 nucleotide sequence: TGTGCCAGCAGTGCCGACGGACTAGCGGGAGTTCCCGAGCAGTTCTTC. Full variable domain (missing parts from reference TRBV7-3 and TRBJ2-1): GAGVSQTPSNKVTEKGKYVELRCDPISGHTALYWYRQSLGQGPEFLIYFQGTGAADDSGLPNDRFFAVRPEGSVSTLKIQRTERGDSAVYLCASSADGLAGVPEQFFGPGTRLTVL.

This clone has a handful of counts. The chain employs TRBV29-1 and TRBJ2-1; 10 nucleotides align to TRBD2. This CDR3 contains 15 residues. CDR1 and CDR2 (germline): SQVTM, ANQGSEA. The trim removed 3 bases at V and 6 bases at J, leaving 8 bases unmatched. The CDR3 here is CSVDSLAGVSNEQFF. The CDR3 bases are TGCAGCGTTGATTCTCTAGCGGGAGTTTCCAATGAGCAGTTCTTC.

This chain connects TRBV6-5 to TRBJ1-2, with TRBD1 as a possible D gene (6 bases). The V gene lost 6 bases and the J gene lost 0 bases, with 11 bases spanning the gap. Germline CDR1 and CDR2: MNHEY and SVGAGI. CDR3 size: 14 residues. Written as DNA, the CDR3 is TGTGCCAGCAGCCGCAGGGGATCTAACTATGGCTACACCTTC. The encoded protein is CASSRRGSNYGYTF.

V usage is TRBV9 and J usage is TRBJ1-4; TRBD1 is a possible D gene (5 bases). Germline V CDR1 and CDR2: SGDLS, YYNGEE. The germline V and J ends were trimmed by 0 bases and 7 bases, with 10 bases remaining between them. This CDR3 spans 14 amino acids. The CDR3 region is CASSVGGGVEKLFF. CDR3 DNA: TGTGCCAGCAGCGTAGGTGGGGGGGTTGAAAAACTGTTTTTT.

The chain uses TRBV30 and TRBJ2-5; a possible D gene is TRBD1 (5 bases). Germline V CDR1 and CDR2: GTSNPN, SVGIG (reference sequence). CDR3 size: 13 residues. V was cut by 2 bases and J by 0 bases, with 7 bases left in between. CDR3 nucleotide sequence: TGTGCCTGGAGTTCAGGGTACCAAGAGACCCAGTACTTC. The encoded protein is CAWSSGYQETQYF.

This clone was observed a few times. This CDR3 reads CAWGQNYGYTF. CDR3 DNA: TGTGCCTGGGGACAGAACTATGGCTACACCTTC. The chain combines TRBV30 with TRBJ1-2, with D possibly being TRBD1 (6 bases). Germline assignment: CDR1 GTSNPN and CDR2 SVGIG (reference sequence). V lost 5 bases, J lost 2 bases, and 6 bases lay in between. This CDR3 has 11 residues.

The chain couples TRBV5-1 to TRBJ2-5; possible D gene TRBD2, 5 bases. The V and J ends lost 4 bases and 2 bases respectively, with 15 bases between them. The germline gives CDR1 SGHRS, CDR2 YFSETQ. This CDR3 is built from 15 residues. The CDR3 coding sequence is TGCGCCAGCAGCGCAGAACTAGTTGGTCAAGAGACCCAGTACTTC. Translated, it gives CASSAELVGQETQYF.

The chain uses TRBV4-1 and TRBJ1-3; 8 positions agree with TRBD1. J gave up 0 bases and V 0 bases, and 4 bases lay outside the gene matches. This CDR3 region has 17 residues. CDR1 and CDR2 (germline): MGHRA, YSYEKL. The CDR3: CASSQEGGTGSGNTIYF. The CDR3 DNA reads as TGCGCCAGCAGCCAAGAGGGAGGGACAGGCTCTGGAAACACCATATATTTT.

The chain joins TRBV7-9 to TRBJ2-3; a weak D match, TRBD2 (5 bases). The germline gives CDR1 SEHNR, CDR2 FQNEAQ (reference sequence). V lost 5 bases and J 0 bases, leaving 9 bases between the germline ends. CDR3 length: 14 residues. This CDR3 is CASSPSGSTDTQYF. CDR3 in DNA: TGTGCCAGCAGCCCAAGCGGCAGCACAGATACGCAGTATTTT.

V gene TRBV30 combines with J gene TRBJ1-2, with 8 bases lining up with TRBD1. After removal of 5 bases from V and 6 bases from J, the junction contained 8 bases not matched to a gene. Per germline, CDR1 GTSNPN and CDR2 SVGIG (reference sequence). The CDR3 has 13 amino acids. CDR3 amino acids: CAWYRDRPHGYTF. As DNA, the CDR3 is TGTGCCTGGTACAGGGACAGGCCCCATGGCTACACCTTC.

The V and J genes are TRBV11-2 and TRBJ1-4; TRBD1 matches 7 bases. V shed 1 base, J shed 1 base, and the junction held 3 bases outside the gene matches. The CDR3 runs to 16 residues. CDR1 and CDR2 (germline): SGHAT, FQNNGV. The CDR3 region has the DNA TGTGCCAGCAGCTTAGGAGGGGGCATAACTAATGAAAAACTGTTTTTT. Translated: CASSLGGGITNEKLFF.

This chain links TRBV18 with TRBJ1-4, with 7 bases lining up with TRBD1. The germline V gene encodes CDR1 KGHSH and CDR2 LQKENI. The junction had 12 bases not matched to a gene; V was cut back by 6 bases and J by 8 bases. CDR3 length equals 15 residues. This chain's CDR3 is CASSRPTGVDEKLFF. Here the CDR3 DNA reads TGTGCCAGCTCCCGTCCAACAGGGGTAGACGAAAAACTGTTTTTT. The full variable domain, completed using reference TRBV18 and TRBJ1-4, is NAGVMQNPRHLVRRRGQEARLRCSPMKGHSHVYWYRQLPEEGLKFMVYLQKENIIDESGMPKERFSAEFPKEGPSILRIQQVVRGDSAAYFCASSRPTGVDEKLFFGSGTQLSVL.

The rearrangement joins TRBV7-8 to TRBJ2-1, with D tentatively TRBD1 (6 bases). The V end was cut by 6 bases, the J end by 10 bases, with 16 bases between. The CDR3 is made up of 13 amino acids. The germline V gene encodes CDR1 SGHVS and CDR2 FQNEAQ. The CDR3 loop reads CASRRAQDREQFF. The CDR3 DNA reads as TGTGCCAGCAGGCGGGCCCAAGACAGGGAGCAGTTCTTC.

The chain carries TRBV10-3 and TRBJ2-5; no reliable D call. The germline gives CDR1 ENHRY, CDR2 SYGVKD. The V and J ends lost 4 bases and 4 bases respectively, with 13 bases between them. This CDR3 is 14 amino acids long. This CDR3 is CAISGSMVAETQYF. CDR3 sequence (DNA): TGTGCCATCAGTGGGTCCATGGTGGCAGAGACCCAGTACTTC.

The chain carries TRBV10-2 and TRBJ2-1; weak D call: TRBD1 (5 bases). This CDR3 has 15 residues. CDR1 and CDR2 (germline): WSHSY, SAAADI. V gave up 1 base and J gave up 7 bases, with 14 bases separating them. The CDR3 DNA sequence: TGCGCCAGCAGTGAGTTCCTAGGGGTCGGGAATGAGCAGTTCTTC. Translated: CASSEFLGVGNEQFF.

This clone was detected only a few times. The chain employs TRBV5-6 and TRBJ2-1; perhaps TRBD1 as D (6 bases). V was clipped by 7 bases and J by 6 bases, with 14 bases between them. CDR3 length: 13 amino acids. CDR1 and CDR2 from the germline V gene are SGHDT and YYEEEE. Here the CDR3 DNA reads TGTGCCAGCGGGACAATTAGTTCCAATGAGCAGTTCTTC. Residues: CASGTISSNEQFF.

J is TRBJ2-6 and V is TRBV27; D is unresolved. The CDR3 is 19 amino acids. CDR1 MNHEY and CDR2 SMNVEV come from the germline V gene (reference sequence). Between the trimmed V and J ends, which lost 0 bases and 0 bases, there was a span of 15 bases. CDR3 sequence: CASSLSVQFISSGANVLTF. DNA for the CDR3: TGTGCCAGCAGTTTATCCGTACAATTTATATCCTCTGGGGCCAACGTCCTGACTTTC.

The sample holds a few counts of this clone. This chain joins TRBV3-1 (or the pseudogene TRBV3-2) and TRBJ1-6, with a possible D match to TRBD1 (6 bases). Per the germline V gene, CDR1 is LGHDT and CDR2 is YNNKEL (reference sequence). Trimming stripped 2 bases from V and 8 bases from J, with 13 bases between. The CDR3 consists of 15 residues. The CDR3 loop is CASSQSQGPDSPLHF. CDR3 in DNA: TGTGCCAGCAGCCAATCACAGGGCCCTGATTCACCCCTCCACTTT.

The gene calls are TRBV5-1 and TRBJ2-5; possibly TRBD1 for D (6 bases). Germline lookup yields CDR1 SGHRS and CDR2 YFSETQ. CDR3 length: 14 residues. The V gene lost 4 bases and the J gene lost 4 bases, with 14 bases spanning the gap. The CDR3 nucleotides read TGCGCCAGCAGCGCCCGCCAGGGGTCAGAGACCCAGTACTTC. Its protein is CASSARQGSETQYF.

This clone was counted a single time. Additional DNA sequences in this sample encode the identical CDR3. The chain joins TRBV5-1 to TRBJ1-1, with D tentatively TRBD1 (5 bases). Germline-derived CDR1 and CDR2 are SGHRS and YFSETQ. The length of the CDR3 is 14 residues. Trimming shortened V by 0 bases and J by 1 base, and 7 bases separated the two germline ends. The CDR3 region has the DNA TGCGCCAGCAGCTTGGTGCAGGGGAACACTGAAGCTTTCTTT. This encodes CASSLVQGNTEAFF.